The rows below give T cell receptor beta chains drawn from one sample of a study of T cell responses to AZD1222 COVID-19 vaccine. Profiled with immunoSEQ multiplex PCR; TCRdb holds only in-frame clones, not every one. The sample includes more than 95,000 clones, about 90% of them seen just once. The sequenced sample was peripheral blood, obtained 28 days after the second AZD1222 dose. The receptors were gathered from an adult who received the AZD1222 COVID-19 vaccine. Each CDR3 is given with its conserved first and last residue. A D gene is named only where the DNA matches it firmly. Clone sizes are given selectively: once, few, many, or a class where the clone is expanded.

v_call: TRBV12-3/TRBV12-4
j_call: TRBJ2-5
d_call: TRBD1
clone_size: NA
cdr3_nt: TGTGCCACCTTCGGACAGGGAGGAGAGACCCAGTACTTC
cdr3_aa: CATFGQGGETQYF

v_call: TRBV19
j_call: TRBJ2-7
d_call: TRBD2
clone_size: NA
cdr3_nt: TGTGCCAGTAGTATTCGTTGGGGTTCTTTAGCGGGAGGCGAGCAGTACTTC
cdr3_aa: CASSIRWGSLAGGEQYF

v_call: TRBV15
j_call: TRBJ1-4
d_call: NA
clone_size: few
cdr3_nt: TGTGCCACCAGCAGGGGGCTAACTAATGAAAAACTGTTTTTT
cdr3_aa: CATSRGLTNEKLFF

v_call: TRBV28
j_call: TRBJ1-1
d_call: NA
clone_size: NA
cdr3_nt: TGTGCCAGCAGTTACCAGTCGGCCACTGAAGCTTTCTTT
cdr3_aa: CASSYQSATEAFF

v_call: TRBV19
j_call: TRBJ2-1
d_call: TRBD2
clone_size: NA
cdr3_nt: TGTGCCAGTAGTATAGCCAGCGGGAGGGCCGACGCCTACAATGAGCAGTTCTTC
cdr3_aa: CASSIASGRADAYNEQFF

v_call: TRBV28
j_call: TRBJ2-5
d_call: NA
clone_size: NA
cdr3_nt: TGTGCCAGCATGGGCCAAGTGTTAAAGACCCAGTACTTC
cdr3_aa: CASMGQVLKTQYF

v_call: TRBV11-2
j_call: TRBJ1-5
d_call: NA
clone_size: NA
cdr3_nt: TGTGCCAGCAGCTTAGATCGCTTACATCAGCCCCAGCATTTT
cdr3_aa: CASSLDRLHQPQHF

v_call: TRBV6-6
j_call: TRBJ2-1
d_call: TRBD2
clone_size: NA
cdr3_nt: TGTGCCAGCATTGGCGGGAGGACCTACAATGAGCAGTTCTTC
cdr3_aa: CASIGGRTYNEQFF

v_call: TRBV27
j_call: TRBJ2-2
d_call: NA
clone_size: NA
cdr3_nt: TGTGCCAGCAGTTTCTCAACCGGGGAGCTGTTTTTT
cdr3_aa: CASSFSTGELFF

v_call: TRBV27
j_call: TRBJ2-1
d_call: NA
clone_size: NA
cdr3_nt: NA
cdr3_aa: CASSSGQGRYNEQFF

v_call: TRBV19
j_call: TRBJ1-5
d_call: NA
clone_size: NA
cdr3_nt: TGTGCCAGTCACTGGGGGGCGGGAAGCAATCAGCCCCAGCATTTT
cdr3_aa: CASHWGAGSNQPQHF

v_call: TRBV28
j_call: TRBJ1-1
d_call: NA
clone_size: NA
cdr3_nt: TGTGCCAGCCTACGTTCGAACACTGAAGCTTTCTTT
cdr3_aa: CASLRSNTEAFF

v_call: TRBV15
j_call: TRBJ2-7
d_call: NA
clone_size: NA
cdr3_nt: TGTGCCACCAGCGACAGTCTCTCGCAGTACTTC
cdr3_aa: CATSDSLSQYF

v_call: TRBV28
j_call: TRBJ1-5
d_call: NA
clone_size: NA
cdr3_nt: TGTGCCAGCAGTTCAGGGACTCTTAATCAGCCCCAGCATTTT
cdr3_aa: CASSSGTLNQPQHF

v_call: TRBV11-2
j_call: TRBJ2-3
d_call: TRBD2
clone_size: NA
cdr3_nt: TGTGCCAGCAGCTCAGGACTAGCGCCCGATACGCAGTATTTT
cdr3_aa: CASSSGLAPDTQYF

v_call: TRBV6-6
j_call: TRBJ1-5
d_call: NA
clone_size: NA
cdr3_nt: TGTGCCAGCAGGCGGACAGTACTCAATAGCAATCAGCCCCAGCATTTT
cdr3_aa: CASRRTVLNSNQPQHF

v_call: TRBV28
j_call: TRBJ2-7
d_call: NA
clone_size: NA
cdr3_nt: TGTGCCAGCAGTCCCCTATTAGGGTCGGCCTACGAGCAGTACTTC
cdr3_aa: CASSPLLGSAYEQYF

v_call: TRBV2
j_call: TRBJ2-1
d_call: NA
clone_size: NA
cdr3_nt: TGTGCCAGTGGGTGGGGAGCCTCCTACAATGAGCAGTTCTTC
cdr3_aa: CASGWGASYNEQFF

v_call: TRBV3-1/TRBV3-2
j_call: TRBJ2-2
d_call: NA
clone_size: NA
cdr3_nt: TGTGCCAGCACCCCCCGGGGAGGGGGCACCGGGGAGCTGTTTTTT
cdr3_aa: CASTPRGGGTGELFF

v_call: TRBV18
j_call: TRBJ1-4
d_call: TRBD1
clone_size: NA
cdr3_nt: TGTGCCAGCTCACCTCCCAGGGGGTCAACTAATGAAAAACTGTTTTTT
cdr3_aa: CASSPPRGSTNEKLFF

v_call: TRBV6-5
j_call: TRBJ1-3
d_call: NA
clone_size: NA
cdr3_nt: TGTGCCAGCAGTTACTCGGGGGGGCAGGACACCATATATTTT
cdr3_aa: CASSYSGGQDTIYF

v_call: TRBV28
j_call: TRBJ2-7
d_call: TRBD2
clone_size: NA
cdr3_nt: TGTGCCAGCAGGGGGGGGACTAGGGAATCCTACGAGCAGTACTTC
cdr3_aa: CASRGGTRESYEQYF

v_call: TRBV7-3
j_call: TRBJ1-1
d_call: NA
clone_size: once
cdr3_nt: TGTGCCAGCAGCTCTACAGGGAACACTGAAGCTTTCTTT
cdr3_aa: CASSSTGNTEAFF

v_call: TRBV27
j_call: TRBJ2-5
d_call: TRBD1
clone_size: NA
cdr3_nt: TGTGCCAGCAGTTTTTGGACAGGGAAGCCACAGACCCAGTACTTC
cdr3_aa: CASSFWTGKPQTQYF